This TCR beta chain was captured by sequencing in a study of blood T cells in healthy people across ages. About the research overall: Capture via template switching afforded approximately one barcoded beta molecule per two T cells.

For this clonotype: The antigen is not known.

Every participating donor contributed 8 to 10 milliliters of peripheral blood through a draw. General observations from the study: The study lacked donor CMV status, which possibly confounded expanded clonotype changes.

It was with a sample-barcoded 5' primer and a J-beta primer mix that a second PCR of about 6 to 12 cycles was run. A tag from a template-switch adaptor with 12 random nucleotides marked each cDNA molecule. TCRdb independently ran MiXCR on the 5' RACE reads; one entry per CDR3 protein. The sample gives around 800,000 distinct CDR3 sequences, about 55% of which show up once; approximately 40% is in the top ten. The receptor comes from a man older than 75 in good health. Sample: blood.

The DNA for the CDR3 is TGTGCCAGCAGACAACCGGGACAGAACACCGGGGAGCTGTTTTTT. Its translation is CASRQPGQNTGELFF. The rearrangement links TRBV6-5 to TRBJ2-2; D is perhaps TRBD1 (6 bases). The CDR3 length is 15 residues. Germline-derived CDR1 and CDR2 are MNHEY and SVGAGI. V gave up 6 bases and J gave up 1 base, with 12 bases separating them.